This entry lists 3 T cell receptor beta chains sequenced from one sample in a study of blood T cells in healthy people across ages. Through a sample-barcoded 5' primer and a J-beta primer mix, a second PCR was run for roughly 6 to 11 cycles. TCRdb fed the 5' RACE reads into MiXCR, producing one record per CDR3 protein. The table lists around 620,000 distinct CDR3 sequences, 25% to 30% of them singletons, with 15% to 20% in the top ten. The sample comprised blood. The receptors here all came from a woman aged 70-85 years in good health.

In this sample, this clonotype turned up many times. The chain couples TRBV10-3 to TRBJ1-4; D gene ambiguous. V lost 4 bases and J 5 bases, leaving 8 bases between the germline ends. The CDR3 length is 13 residues. The V gene's germline CDR1 is ENHRY and CDR2 SYGVKD. As DNA, the CDR3 is TGTGCCATCAGTGGGGCAGTAAATGAAAAACTGTTTTTT. Amino acids: CAISGAVNEKLFF.

CDR3 amino acids: CASTPSGGEDTQYF. The CDR3 coding sequence is TGTGCCAGCACCCCTAGCGGGGGGGAAGATACGCAGTATTTT. The chain recombines TRBV6-6 with TRBJ2-3; 12 positions match TRBD2. J was trimmed by 5 bases and V by 7 bases; bases with no gene match: 4. The CDR3 is 14 amino acids. Germline CDR1 is MNHNY and CDR2 is SVGAGI (reference sequence).

The genes are TRBV14 and TRBJ2-1; 14 positions match TRBD2. The CDR3 sequence is 17 residues long. The ends lost 4 bases at V and 9 bases at J; junction bases unmatched: 11. Germline-derived CDR1 and CDR2 are SGHDN and FVKESK. The CDR3 bases are TGTGCCAGCAGCCCGGGGACTAGCGGGAGTATAGTGGCTGAGCAGTTCTTC. Its translation: CASSPGTSGSIVAEQFF.